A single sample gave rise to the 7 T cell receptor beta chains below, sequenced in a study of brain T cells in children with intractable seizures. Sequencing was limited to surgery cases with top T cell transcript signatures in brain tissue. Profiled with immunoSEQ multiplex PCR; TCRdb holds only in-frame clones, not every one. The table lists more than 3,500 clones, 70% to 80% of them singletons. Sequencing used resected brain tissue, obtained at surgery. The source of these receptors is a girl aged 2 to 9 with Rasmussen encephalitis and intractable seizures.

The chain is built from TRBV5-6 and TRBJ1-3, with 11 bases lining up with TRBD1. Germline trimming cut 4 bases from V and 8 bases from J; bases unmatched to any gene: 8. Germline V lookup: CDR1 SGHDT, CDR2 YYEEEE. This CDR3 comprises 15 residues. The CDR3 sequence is CASSKYRDRGYTIYF. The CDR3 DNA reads TGTGCCAGCAGCAAATACCGGGACAGGGGGTACACCATATATTTT.

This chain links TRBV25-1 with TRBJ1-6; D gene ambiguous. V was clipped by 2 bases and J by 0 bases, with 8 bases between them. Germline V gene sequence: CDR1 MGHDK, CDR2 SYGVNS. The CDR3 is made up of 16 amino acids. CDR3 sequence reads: CASSEGSISYNSPLHF. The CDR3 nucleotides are TGTGCCAGCAGTGAAGGCAGCATCTCCTATAATTCACCCCTCCACTTT.

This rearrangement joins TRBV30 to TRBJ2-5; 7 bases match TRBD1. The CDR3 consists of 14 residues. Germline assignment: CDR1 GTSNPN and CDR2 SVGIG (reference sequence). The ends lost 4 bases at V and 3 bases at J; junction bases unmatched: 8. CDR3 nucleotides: TGTGCCTGGACCTATACCGGGACAGAAGAGACCCAGTACTTC. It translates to CAWTYTGTEETQYF.

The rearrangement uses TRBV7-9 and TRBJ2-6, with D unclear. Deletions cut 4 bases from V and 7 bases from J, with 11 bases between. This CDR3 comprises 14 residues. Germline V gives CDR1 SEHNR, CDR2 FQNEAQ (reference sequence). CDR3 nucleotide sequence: TGTGCCAGCAGCTCGACGAATCTTGCCAACGTCCTGACTTTC. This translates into CASSSTNLANVLTF.

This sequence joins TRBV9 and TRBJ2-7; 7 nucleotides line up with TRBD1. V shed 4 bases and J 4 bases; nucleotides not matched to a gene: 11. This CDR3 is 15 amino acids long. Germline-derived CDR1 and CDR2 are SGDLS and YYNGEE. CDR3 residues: CASSSETGNLYEQYF. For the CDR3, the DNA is TGTGCCAGCAGCTCCGAGACAGGGAATCTTTACGAGCAGTACTTC. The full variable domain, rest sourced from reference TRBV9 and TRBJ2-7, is DSGVTQTPKHLITATGQRVTLRCSPRSGDLSVYWYQQSLDQGLQFLIQYYNGEERAKGNILERFSAQQFPDLHSELNLSSLELGDSALYFCASSSETGNLYEQYFGPGTRLTVT.

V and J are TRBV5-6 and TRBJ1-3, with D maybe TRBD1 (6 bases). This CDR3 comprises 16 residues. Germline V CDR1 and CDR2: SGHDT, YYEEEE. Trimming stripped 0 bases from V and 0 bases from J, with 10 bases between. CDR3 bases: TGTGCCAGCAGCTTGGCAGGGGACTACTCTGGAAACACCATATATTTT. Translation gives CASSLAGDYSGNTIYF.

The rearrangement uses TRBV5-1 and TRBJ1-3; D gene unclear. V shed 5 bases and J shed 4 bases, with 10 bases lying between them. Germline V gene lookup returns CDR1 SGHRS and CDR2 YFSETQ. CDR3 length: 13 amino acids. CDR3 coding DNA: TGCGCCAGCAGTAAGACCAGGGGAAACACCATATATTTT. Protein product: CASSKTRGNTIYF.